The 25 T cell receptor beta chains listed next were all sequenced from one sample in a study of blood T cell repertoires in COVID-19. Only in-frame clones appear in the TCRdb table, and some are missing; sequencing was by immunoSEQ multiplex PCR. The table has 150,000 to 200,000 clones, over 65% seen once. The sample consisted of peripheral blood. These receptors all stem from a woman aged 80 or over with acute or convalescent COVID-19.

The chain recombines TRBV6-5 with TRBJ2-2; the match to TRBD1 covers 9 bases. Germline loops: CDR1 MNHEY, CDR2 SVGAGI. V trimming: 6 bases; J trimming: 3 bases; junction bases outside the gene matches: 2. The length of the CDR3 is 14 residues. The CDR3 DNA reads TGTGCCAGCAGCCGGGACAGGGACACCGGGGAGCTGTTTTTT. Protein: CASSRDRDTGELFF.

The chain combines TRBV18 with TRBJ2-2, with D maybe TRBD2 (6 bases). V shed 4 bases and J shed 5 bases, with 11 bases lying between them. In germline, CDR1 is KGHSH, CDR2 LQKENI. The CDR3 is 14 amino acids. The CDR3 DNA reads as TGTGCCAGCTCACAGGTGGGAGGAACCGGGGAGCTGTTTTTT. It is translated as CASSQVGGTGELFF.

The chain is built from TRBV3-1 (or the pseudogene TRBV3-2) and TRBJ2-1; D is perhaps TRBD2 (6 bases). CDR3 length equals 15 residues. The V gene lost 6 bases and the J gene lost 5 bases, with 17 bases spanning the gap. Germline V gene data show CDR1 as LGHDT and CDR2 as YNNKEL (reference sequence). CDR3 in DNA: TGTGCCAGCAGGAGAGGGACTTCCCCCAACAATGAGCAGTTCTTC. Translated: CASRRGTSPNNEQFF.

The V and J genes are TRBV3-1 (or the pseudogene TRBV3-2) and TRBJ2-7, with 10 nucleotides matching TRBD1. After removal of 4 bases from V and 7 bases from J, the junction contained 4 bases not matched to a gene. Germline lookup yields CDR1 LGHDT and CDR2 YNNKEL (reference sequence). CDR3 length equals 13 residues. CDR3 residues: CASSLRGQGEQYF. CDR3 DNA sequence: TGTGCCAGCAGCCTACGGGGACAGGGGGAGCAGTACTTC.

The V call is TRBV11-3, the J call TRBJ2-1, with 7 bases aligning to TRBD2. The J segment lost 4 bases and the V segment lost 0 bases, leaving 6 bases of the junction unmatched. The CDR3 sequence is 16 residues long. Germline loops: CDR1 SGHNT, CDR2 YENEEA. The chain's CDR3 is CASSLEVGGRYNEQFF. CDR3 in DNA: TGTGCCAGCAGCTTAGAGGTGGGAGGGCGTTACAATGAGCAGTTCTTC.

The chain is built from TRBV27 and TRBJ2-7; TRBD2 matches 8 bases. CDR1 is MNHEY, CDR2 SMNVEV, per germline (reference sequence). J lost 3 bases, V lost 2 bases, and 0 bases had no gene match. The CDR3 has 13 residues. CDR3 loop: CASSLTSGYEQYF. In DNA form, the CDR3 reads TGTGCCAGCAGTTTAACTAGCGGCTACGAGCAGTACTTC.

This chain joins TRBV2 and TRBJ1-6; D remains ambiguous. V shed 8 bases and J shed 7 bases, with 12 bases lying between them. The CDR3 runs 13 residues. CDR1 is SNHLY and CDR2 is FYNNEI in the germline V gene. CDR3 loop: CASLREGNSPLHF. The DNA of the CDR3 is TGTGCCAGCCTCCGGGAAGGGAATTCACCCCTCCACTTT. Together with reference TRBV2 and TRBJ1-6, the CDR3 gives the full variable domain: EPEVTQTPSHQVTQMGQEVILRCVPISNHLYFYWYRQILGQKVEFLVSFYNNEISEKSEIFDDQFSVERPDGSNFTLKIRSTKLEDSAMYFCASLREGNSPLHFGNGTRLTVT.

In its sample, this clone was seen a few times. The rearrangement links TRBV12-3 or TRBV12-4 to TRBJ1-4, with no clear D. Trimming removed 3 bases at V and 8 bases at J, with 7 bases between. This CDR3 contains 12 residues. The CDR3 sequence is CASSFTEEKLFF. The CDR3 nucleotides are TGTGCCAGCAGTTTTACAGAAGAAAAACTGTTTTTT.

This clone was detected a few times. The V and J genes are TRBV10-3 and TRBJ1-5; TRBD1 might be the D (6 bases). CDR1 and CDR2 from the germline V gene are ENHRY and SYGVKD. This CDR3 comprises 12 residues. V lost 9 bases, J lost 3 bases, and 9 bases lay in between. CDR3 nucleotide sequence: TGTGCCATAGCAGGGGACAATCAGCCCCAGCATTTT. Translating gives CAIAGDNQPQHF.

The chain carries TRBV19 and TRBJ2-1; 7 bases are shared with TRBD2. J was trimmed by 2 bases and V by 2 bases; bases with no gene match: 6. This CDR3 comprises 16 residues. Germline V gene lookup returns CDR1 LNHDA and CDR2 SQIVND (reference sequence). The chain's CDR3 is CASSIRGGSPYNEQFF. CDR3 in DNA: TGTGCCAGTAGTATAAGGGGCGGGAGTCCCTACAATGAGCAGTTCTTC.

This chain joins TRBV6-4 and TRBJ2-2, with D maybe TRBD1 (5 bases). Trimming took 2 bases from V and 5 from J, leaving 9 bases between them. Germline V gene lookup returns CDR1 MRHNA and CDR2 SNTAGT. The CDR3 sequence is 14 residues long. The CDR3 DNA sequence: TGTGCCAGCAGTGACCAGGGAACGACCGGGGAGCTGTTTTTT. Protein product: CASSDQGTTGELFF.

V and J are TRBV3-1 (or the pseudogene TRBV3-2) and TRBJ1-1, with TRBD1 matching 8 bases. The J segment lost 7 bases and the V segment lost 5 bases, leaving 6 bases of the junction unmatched. The CDR3 is 13 amino acids. Germline V gene sequence: CDR1 LGHDT, CDR2 YNNKEL (reference sequence). The CDR3 DNA is TGTGCCAGCAGCATACAGGGGGAGGTTGAAGCTTTCTTT. Its protein is CASSIQGEVEAFF.

The V call is TRBV18, the J call TRBJ2-5, with 8 bases lining up with TRBD2. Trimming cost V 3 bases and J 1 base; bases outside gene matches: 4. The CDR3 is 15 amino acids. CDR1 KGHSH and CDR2 LQKENI come from the germline V gene. This CDR3 reads CASSPTLAVQETQYF. The CDR3 coding sequence is TGTGCCAGCTCACCTACACTAGCGGTCCAAGAGACCCAGTACTTC.

CDR3 residues: CSASARNYGYTF. Written as DNA, the CDR3 is TGCAGTGCTAGTGCCAGAAACTATGGCTACACCTTC. The rearrangement uses TRBV20-1 and TRBJ1-2; unclear D gene. This CDR3 contains 12 residues. With 3 bases removed from V and 2 bases from J, the gap between germline ends came to 7 bases. Germline lookup yields CDR1 DFQATT and CDR2 SNEGSKA (reference sequence).

This chain connects TRBV6-5 to TRBJ1-3; 7 nucleotides match TRBD1. Unmatched junction bases numbered 7, after V lost 8 bases and J lost 6 bases. The V gene's germline CDR1 is MNHEY and CDR2 SVGAGI. This CDR3 contains 13 residues. CDR3 DNA: TGTGCCAGCGGGACAGCTGGTGAAAACACCATATATTTT. It specifies CASGTAGENTIYF.

The chain joins TRBV19 to TRBJ2-7; TRBD2 agrees at 7 bases. J gave up 1 base and V 5 bases, and 11 bases lay outside the gene matches. Germline values: CDR1 LNHDA, CDR2 SQIVND (reference sequence). The CDR3 loop spans 16 amino acids. CDR3 amino acids: CASSPPLGEGSYEQYF. The CDR3 nucleotides are TGTGCCAGTAGTCCCCCCTTGGGGGAGGGGTCCTACGAGCAGTACTTC.

About this clone itself: Other DNA sequences within the sample encode an identical CDR3. The rearrangement uses TRBV6-2 or TRBV6-3 and TRBJ2-3; D unresolved. V gave up 5 bases and J gave up 2 bases, with 8 bases separating them. This CDR3 spans 13 amino acids. Germline lookup yields CDR1 MNHEY and CDR2 SVGEGT. CDR3 DNA sequence: TGTGCCAGCAGTAGCACAGACACAGATACGCAGTATTTT. It is translated as CASSSTDTDTQYF.

This chain connects TRBV27 to TRBJ2-7; D ambiguous. Looked up from germline, CDR1 is MNHEY and CDR2 is SMNVEV (reference sequence). The CDR3 contains 14 residues. V shed 6 bases and J shed 1 base, with 13 bases lying between them. This CDR3 is CASRPQQSSYEQYF. CDR3 DNA: TGTGCCAGCAGGCCTCAACAGAGTTCCTACGAGCAGTACTTC.

The rearrangement uses TRBV27 and TRBJ1-4; possibly TRBD1 for D (6 bases). CDR1 is MNHEY and CDR2 is SMNVEV in the germline V gene (reference sequence). With 6 bases removed from V and 8 bases from J, the gap between germline ends came to 16 bases. CDR3 length: 14 amino acids. The CDR3 nucleotides are TGTGCCAGCAGCAGGGGCGGGGGTCAAGAAAAACTGTTTTTT. Translating it yields CASSRGGGQEKLFF.

Concerning this clone: Distinct nucleotide sequences in the sample also encode this CDR3. V usage is TRBV5-1 and J usage is TRBJ2-3; possibly TRBD2 for D (6 bases). Trimming took off 0 bases at V and 4 bases at J, with 12 bases between the two ends. The germline V gene encodes CDR1 SGHRS and CDR2 YFSETQ. CDR3 length: 15 residues. CDR3 in amino acids: CASSLATGEADTQYF. In DNA form, the CDR3 reads TGCGCCAGCAGCTTGGCTACGGGAGAGGCAGATACGCAGTATTTT.

This chain uses TRBV9 with TRBJ2-2; 8 positions agree with TRBD2. Unmatched junction bases numbered 3, after V lost 1 base and J lost 1 base. The CDR3 consists of 16 residues. Germline V gene data show CDR1 as SGDLS and CDR2 as YYNGEE. This chain's CDR3 is CASSVLLAVNTGELFF. The CDR3 DNA is TGTGCCAGCAGCGTACTACTAGCGGTGAACACCGGGGAGCTGTTTTTT.

The chain couples TRBV5-1 to TRBJ2-6; perhaps TRBD2 as D (6 bases). Germline-derived CDR1 and CDR2 are SGHRS and YFSETQ. The CDR3 sequence is 17 residues long. V lost 0 bases, J lost 0 bases, and 10 bases lay in between. CDR3 sequence (DNA): TGCGCCAGCAGCTTGGACGCGGGGCTCTCTGGGGCCAACGTCCTGACTTTC. This sequence encodes CASSLDAGLSGANVLTF.

Turning to this clone: The same CDR3 is also encoded by other DNA sequences in this sample. The J gene is TRBJ1-5, the V gene TRBV18; possible D gene TRBD1, 5 bases. The CDR3 runs 13 residues. Germline-derived CDR1 and CDR2 are KGHSH and LQKENI. The ends were cut back, 3 bases at V and 5 bases at J, with 8 bases in the middle. CDR3: CASSPRADQPQHF. CDR3 sequence (DNA): TGTGCCAGCTCACCCAGGGCAGATCAGCCCCAGCATTTT.

V and J are TRBV28 and TRBJ2-5; 7 nucleotides agree with TRBD2. J gave up 5 bases and V 6 bases, and 24 bases lay outside the gene matches. The germline gives CDR1 MDHEN, CDR2 SYDVKM. The CDR3 covers 19 residues. The CDR3 region is CASSPILSSGRGLRETQYF. The CDR3, as DNA: TGTGCCAGCAGCCCCATTCTTTCCTCGGGTAGGGGACTAAGGGAGACCCAGTACTTC.

This sequence joins TRBV2 and TRBJ2-7, with D unresolved. Germline V gives CDR1 SNHLY, CDR2 FYNNEI. This CDR3 spans 13 amino acids. The V gene lost 0 bases and the J gene lost 0 bases, with 3 bases spanning the gap. CDR3 residues: CASSEASSYEQYF. The CDR3 coding sequence is TGTGCCAGCAGTGAAGCTAGCTCCTACGAGCAGTACTTC.